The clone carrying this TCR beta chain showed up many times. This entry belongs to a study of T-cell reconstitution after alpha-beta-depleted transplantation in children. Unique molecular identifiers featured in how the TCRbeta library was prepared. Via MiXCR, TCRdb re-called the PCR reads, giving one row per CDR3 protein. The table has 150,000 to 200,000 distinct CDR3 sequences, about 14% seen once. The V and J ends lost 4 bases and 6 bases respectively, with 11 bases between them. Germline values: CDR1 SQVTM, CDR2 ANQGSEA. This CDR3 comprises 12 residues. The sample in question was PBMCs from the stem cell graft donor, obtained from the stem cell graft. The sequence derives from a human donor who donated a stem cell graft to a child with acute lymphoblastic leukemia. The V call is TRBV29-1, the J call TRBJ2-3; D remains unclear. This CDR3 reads CSVGQKFDTQYF. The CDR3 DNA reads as TGCAGCGTTGGCCAAAAATTCGATACGCAGTATTTT.